These 30 T cell receptor beta chains were sequenced from one sample in a study of cytomegalovirus exposure and HLA in healthy donors. 13 Jbeta primers and 60 Vbeta primers were used for the PCR. Profiling relied on immunoSEQ multiplex PCR, and the TCRdb table lists in-frame clones only, not all of them. The repertoire has about 140,000 clones, 76% of them found once; the top ten carry around 3.1%. Sequencing input: PBMCs. All receptors derive from a male donor in good health and CMV-seronegative.

J is TRBJ2-3 and V is TRBV29-1; the match to TRBD1 covers 7 bases. Per germline, CDR1 SQVTM and CDR2 ANQGSEA. This CDR3 has 12 residues. Germline trimming cut 2 bases from V and 4 bases from J; bases unmatched to any gene: 0. Here the CDR3 reads CSVEQGADTQYF. The DNA for the CDR3 is TGCAGCGTTGAACAGGGGGCAGATACGCAGTATTTT.

The chain combines TRBV5-1 with TRBJ2-1; 13 bases are a match to TRBD2. Germline V gene data show CDR1 as SGHRS and CDR2 as YFSETQ. J lost 0 bases, V lost 1 base, and 13 bases had no gene match. The length of the CDR3 is 21 residues. Written as DNA, the CDR3 is TGCGCCAGCAGCTTGTTTCCGGAACTAGCGGGGGGGGCGAGCTCCTACAATGAGCAGTTCTTC. Translated, it gives CASSLFPELAGGASSYNEQFF.

This clone has a handful of counts. This rearrangement joins TRBV19 to TRBJ2-3, with 8 bases matching TRBD2. V gave up 4 bases and J gave up 2 bases; unmatched junction bases: 14. The germline gives CDR1 LNHDA, CDR2 SQIVND (reference sequence). The CDR3 covers 18 residues. This CDR3 reads CASSTGLLGLANTDTQYF. CDR3 in DNA: TGTGCCAGTAGTACAGGGCTCCTCGGACTAGCTAACACAGATACGCAGTATTTT.

In its sample, this clone was seen a few times. This rearrangement joins TRBV7-9 to TRBJ2-7; TRBD1 agrees at 10 bases. The CDR3 totals 16 residues. Per germline, CDR1 SEHNR and CDR2 FQNEAQ (reference sequence). The trim removed 5 bases at V and 7 bases at J, leaving 14 bases unmatched. In DNA form, the CDR3 reads TGTGCCAGCAGCCGTCGGACAGGGGGAAGGGGAGAAGAGCAGTACTTC. It codes for CASSRRTGGRGEEQYF.

This clone has a single count. Here the CDR3 reads CASSERTVDQPQHF. CDR3 DNA sequence: TGCGCCAGCAGTGAGAGGACAGTGGATCAGCCCCAGCATTTT. This rearrangement joins TRBV10-1 to TRBJ1-5, with D perhaps TRBD1 (6 bases). CDR3 length: 14 residues. Germline values: CDR1 WNHNN, CDR2 SYGVQD (reference sequence). Trimming left V 2 bases short and J 5 bases short, with 10 bases between.

The chain joins TRBV5-6 to TRBJ2-1; 7 nucleotides line up with TRBD1. Germline V gives CDR1 SGHDT, CDR2 YYEEEE. The CDR3 extends over 15 amino acids. V lost 2 bases, J lost 2 bases, and 4 bases stayed unmatched. CDR3 sequence (DNA): TGTGCCAGCAGCTTCAGGGGGTATACCTACAATGAGCAGTTCTTC. Translating gives CASSFRGYTYNEQFF.

V usage is TRBV6-1 and J usage is TRBJ1-1; 11 positions match TRBD1. The V gene's germline CDR1 is MNHNS and CDR2 SASEGT. V trimming: 4 bases; J trimming: 11 bases; junction bases outside the gene matches: 12. The CDR3 runs 15 residues. CDR3 sequence reads: CASSATILDRGRAFF. The CDR3 DNA reads as TGTGCCAGCAGTGCCACCATCCTGGACAGGGGGCGGGCTTTCTTT.

Here the CDR3 DNA reads TGTGCCAGCTCACCAACAGGGCCCTCCTACGAGCAGTACTTC. Translation gives CASSPTGPSYEQYF. The V and J genes are TRBV18 and TRBJ2-7; D may be TRBD1 (6 bases). V lost 2 bases and J lost 0, with 8 bases in between. The CDR3 runs 14 residues. The V gene's germline CDR1 is KGHSH and CDR2 LQKENI.

Turning to this clone: At one of its ends the junction is not consistent with the germline gene, which may arise from a read error. Other DNA sequences in this specimen translate into the identical CDR3. The chain recombines TRBV27 with TRBJ2-7; a possible D gene is TRBD1 (6 bases). The CDR3 has 14 residues. CDR1 is MNHEY and CDR2 is SMNVEV in the germline V gene (reference sequence). The CDR3 sequence: CASSFQGTSYEQYF. CDR3 in DNA: TGTGCCAGCAGTTTCCAGGGGACCTCCTACGAGCAGTATTTC.

In this sample, this clone turned up once. The chain has TRBV6-5 and TRBJ1-4; 7 bases match TRBD1. From germline, CDR1 is MNHEY and CDR2 SVGAGI. CDR3 length: 13 amino acids. The V gene end was trimmed by 8 bases and the J gene end by 4 bases; junction bases not matched to a gene: 4. CDR3 in amino acids: CASRTGRNEKLFF. CDR3 nucleotides: TGTGCCAGCCGGACAGGCCGTAATGAAAAACTGTTTTTT.

In its sample, this clone was seen a few times. The chain recombines TRBV7-2 with TRBJ1-1; D is unresolved. The length of the CDR3 is 13 residues. Looked up from germline, CDR1 is SGHTA and CDR2 is FQGNSA. V lost 5 bases, J lost 4 bases, and 11 bases lay in between. CDR3 protein: CASSPIPGTEAFF. CDR3 DNA sequence: TGTGCCAGCAGCCCCATTCCCGGCACTGAAGCTTTCTTT.

The rearrangement links TRBV27 to TRBJ2-6; D not certain. Germline V gene data show CDR1 as MNHEY and CDR2 as SMNVEV (reference sequence). This CDR3 has 13 amino acids. Trimming shortened V by 4 bases and J by 2 bases, and 3 bases separated the two germline ends. The CDR3 loop is CASSSAGANVLTF. For the CDR3, the DNA is TGTGCCAGCAGTTCCGCTGGGGCCAACGTCCTGACTTTC.

The gene calls are TRBV6-5 and TRBJ1-2, with a weak D call TRBD1 (5 bases). The CDR3 is made up of 11 amino acids. The germline V and J ends were trimmed by 6 bases and 8 bases, with 10 bases remaining between them. Germline V gives CDR1 MNHEY, CDR2 SVGAGI. The CDR3 DNA reads as TGTGCCAGCAGGGGGGGGATGGGCTACACCTTC. The encoded protein is CASRGGMGYTF.

This rearrangement joins TRBV4-1 to TRBJ1-1; 9 bases match TRBD1. Looked up from germline, CDR1 is MGHRA and CDR2 is YSYEKL. V was clipped by 0 bases and J by 3 bases; unmatched bases: 11. CDR3 length equals 18 residues. As DNA, the CDR3 is TGCGCCAGCAGCCAAGATCCCTTGGGACAGGGACCCCACACTGAAGCTTTCTTT. It translates to CASSQDPLGQGPHTEAFF.

The chain carries TRBV5-6 and TRBJ1-2; TRBD1 agrees at 8 bases. This CDR3 has 15 residues. Trimming at V came to 0 bases and at J to 4 bases, leaving 5 bases not matched to a gene. From germline, CDR1 is SGHDT and CDR2 YYEEEE. CDR3 amino acids: CASSLEPGGPYGYTF. In DNA form, the CDR3 reads TGTGCCAGCAGCTTGGAGCCAGGGGGCCCCTATGGCTACACCTTC.

This clone has a handful of counts. The chain couples TRBV28 to TRBJ1-5; 7 nucleotides line up with TRBD1. This CDR3 is 14 amino acids long. V lost 4 bases to trimming and J lost 4 bases; unmatched junction nucleotides: 4. From germline, CDR1 is MDHEN and CDR2 SYDVKM. The DNA for the CDR3 is TGTGCCAGCAGTTCGACAGGGAGGAATCAGCCCCAGCATTTT. Amino acids: CASSSTGRNQPQHF. Together with reference TRBV28 and TRBJ1-5, the CDR3 gives the full variable domain: DVKVTQSSRYLVKRTGEKVFLECVQDMDHENMFWYRQDPGLGLRLIYFSYDVKMKEKGDIPEGYSVSREKKERFSLILESASTNQTSMYLCASSSTGRNQPQHFGDGTRLSIL.

This clone came up once. The V gene is TRBV15, the J gene TRBJ2-3; 13 bases match TRBD2. CDR1 is LNHNV, CDR2 YYDKDF, per germline (reference sequence). This CDR3 comprises 16 residues. V gave up 5 bases and J gave up 2 bases; unmatched junction bases: 4. The CDR3 nucleotides are TGTGCCACCAGCCCAGGACTAGCGGGGGCCACAGATACGCAGTATTTT. Its translation is CATSPGLAGATDTQYF.

The gene calls are TRBV7-2 and TRBJ1-6; maybe TRBD1 (6 bases). Trimming stripped 4 bases from V and 10 bases from J, with 17 bases between. The CDR3 is 15 amino acids. The germline V gene has CDR1 SGHTA and CDR2 FQGNSA. The CDR3 nucleotides are TGTGCCAGCAGCTCACAGGGTACAGAAGGCTCACCCCTCCACTTT. It is translated as CASSSQGTEGSPLHF.

This rearrangement joins TRBV5-1 to TRBJ2-5; 10 bases fit TRBD2. The end of the DNA is better explained by TRBJ2-7, so the J call may be wrong. The germline CDR1 and CDR2 sequences are SGHRS and YFSETQ. This CDR3 contains 14 residues. The CDR3 loop reads CASSFRLAGYEQYF. The DNA for the CDR3 is TGCGCCAGCAGCTTTCGACTAGCGGGCTACGAGCAGTACTTC.

This clone has a single count. This chain uses TRBV28 with TRBJ2-7; 9 positions agree with TRBD1. The germline V gene encodes CDR1 MDHEN and CDR2 SYDVKM. The J segment lost 1 base and the V segment lost 5 bases, leaving 6 bases of the junction unmatched. This CDR3 comprises 15 residues. CDR3 sequence: CASSHPGQGSYEQYF. The CDR3 nucleotides read TGTGCCAGCAGTCATCCGGGACAGGGATCCTACGAGCAGTACTTC.

The DNA of the CDR3 is TGTGCCAGCAGTACTCGCCCCCAAGAGACCCAGTACTTC. It codes for CASSTRPQETQYF. This chain links TRBV4-2 with TRBJ2-5; D gene unclear. The CDR3 consists of 13 residues. V shed 6 bases and J shed 1 base, with 9 bases lying between them. Looked up from germline, CDR1 is LGHNA and CDR2 is YNFKEQ.

The chain is built from TRBV7-9 and TRBJ2-6; possible D gene TRBD1, 6 bases. V gave up 5 bases and J gave up 0 bases, with 17 bases separating them. The V gene's germline CDR1 is SEHNR and CDR2 FQNEAQ (reference sequence). The CDR3 consists of 18 residues. The CDR3: CASSHRQATSSGANVLTF. The DNA of the CDR3 is TGTGCCAGCAGCCATCGACAGGCTACATCCTCTGGGGCCAACGTCCTGACTTTC.

This chain links TRBV5-1 with TRBJ2-1, with TRBD2 identical over 12 bases. Germline V gene lookup returns CDR1 SGHRS and CDR2 YFSETQ. The CDR3 length is 17 residues. Germline trimming cut 3 bases from V and 8 bases from J; bases unmatched to any gene: 12. The CDR3 region is CASSYQTSGSLIDEQFF. CDR3 in DNA: TGCGCCAGCAGCTATCAGACTAGCGGGAGCTTAATAGATGAGCAGTTCTTC.

The chain is built from TRBV2 and TRBJ1-1; no clear D gene. From germline, CDR1 is SNHLY and CDR2 FYNNEI. The CDR3 is 14 residues long. V was trimmed by 6 bases and J by 0 bases, leaving 11 bases between them. Here the CDR3 DNA reads TGTGCCAGCAGGAGGGAAAGATTGAACACTGAAGCTTTCTTT. This encodes CASRRERLNTEAFF. The complete variable domain, with remaining parts taken from reference TRBV2 and TRBJ1-1, reads EPEVTQTPSHQVTQMGQEVILRCVPISNHLYFYWYRQILGQKVEFLVSFYNNEISEKSEIFDDQFSVERPDGSNFTLKIRSTKLEDSAMYFCASRRERLNTEAFFGQGTRLTVV.

CDR3 residues: CSVNPEGAGEKLFF. DNA for the CDR3: TGCAGCGTTAACCCGGAGGGGGCTGGAGAAAAACTGTTTTTT. This rearrangement joins TRBV29-1 to TRBJ1-4; 7 bases align to TRBD1. The trim removed 5 bases at V and 8 bases at J, leaving 11 bases unmatched. This CDR3 contains 14 residues. Germline CDR1 reads SQVTM; CDR2 reads ANQGSEA.

This chain joins TRBV15 and TRBJ2-1; 8 nucleotides line up with TRBD1. V lost 1 base and J lost 3; bases outside the gene matches: 2. Germline loops: CDR1 LNHNV, CDR2 YYDKDF (reference sequence). This CDR3 is built from 15 residues. The CDR3 sequence: CATSRGQGFYNEQFF. In DNA, the CDR3 is TGTGCCACCAGCAGAGGACAGGGGTTCTACAATGAGCAGTTCTTC.

The J gene is TRBJ2-1, the V gene TRBV2; TRBD1 might be the D (6 bases). CDR3 size: 11 residues. Germline CDR1 SNHLY, CDR2 FYNNEI. V shed 8 bases and J shed 6 bases, with 8 bases lying between them. CDR3 DNA sequence: TGTGCCAGCGACAGGATCAATGAGCAGTTCTTC. Translating gives CASDRINEQFF.

The chain couples TRBV7-9 to TRBJ1-2; D is unclear. V lost 1 base to trimming and J lost 3 bases, with 12 bases between them. The germline V gene encodes CDR1 SEHNR and CDR2 FQNEAQ (reference sequence). The CDR3 length is 15 residues. CDR3 sequence (DNA): TGTGCCAGCAGCTTAGGGGCAGGCCTGGACTATGGCTACACCTTC. Translation gives CASSLGAGLDYGYTF.

The chain is built from TRBV7-2 and TRBJ2-2, with a tentative D call TRBD1 (5 bases). The CDR3 loop spans 16 amino acids. Trimming left V 1 base short and J 4 bases short, with 13 bases between. The V gene's germline CDR1 is SGHTA and CDR2 FQGNSA. The DNA of the CDR3 is TGTGCCAGCAGCTTAGTTTCAGGGATATCCACCGGGGAGCTGTTTTTT. Translation: CASSLVSGISTGELFF.

The rearrangement uses TRBV9 and TRBJ2-6, with 10 bases identical to TRBD1. Trimming removed 5 bases from V and 0 bases from J; junction bases left unmatched: 20. CDR3 length: 22 residues. Germline CDR1 SGDLS, CDR2 YYNGEE. The CDR3 is CASREPHRDRGSLSSGANVLTF. For the CDR3, the DNA is TGTGCCAGCAGGGAACCTCACCGGGACAGGGGTTCCCTGAGCTCTGGGGCCAACGTCCTGACTTTC.